The present entry profiles one T cell receptor beta chain with its context. This sample is drawn from a study of blood T cell repertoires in COVID-19. About the study: From the United States, Italy and Spain came samples of acute and convalescent COVID-19. Sample material is recorded as cDNA or gDNA derived from T cells, B-cell-depleted T cells, or PBMCs.

Methods used by the authors: For nucleated cells, counts were estimated from reference gene primer amplification. Repertoires were generated with immunoSEQ multiplex PCR, while TCRdb's copy carries only in-frame clones and drops some. V and J calls and clone size are as listed in that table; D and trimming were resolved from the DNA. This table has some 50,000 clones, 70% to 90% appearing once. Per germline, CDR1 MDHEN and CDR2 SYDVKM. This CDR3 spans 17 amino acids. Unmatched junction bases numbered 14, after V lost 5 bases and J lost 1 base. The rearrangement links TRBV28 to TRBJ2-7; 7 bases line up with TRBD2. The sequence came from a woman in her 70s with active COVID-19. Specimen: peripheral blood. CDR3 nucleotides: TGTGCCAGCAGTCTTGACCGCGGGAGAAGCCTATCCTACGAGCAGTACTTC. This codes for CASSLDRGRSLSYEQYF. Full variable domain (rest looked up from reference TRBV28 and TRBJ2-7): DVKVTQSSRYLVKRTGEKVFLECVQDMDHENMFWYRQDPGLGLRLIYFSYDVKMKEKGDIPEGYSVSREKKERFSLILESASTNQTSMYLCASSLDRGRSLSYEQYFGPGTRLTVT.